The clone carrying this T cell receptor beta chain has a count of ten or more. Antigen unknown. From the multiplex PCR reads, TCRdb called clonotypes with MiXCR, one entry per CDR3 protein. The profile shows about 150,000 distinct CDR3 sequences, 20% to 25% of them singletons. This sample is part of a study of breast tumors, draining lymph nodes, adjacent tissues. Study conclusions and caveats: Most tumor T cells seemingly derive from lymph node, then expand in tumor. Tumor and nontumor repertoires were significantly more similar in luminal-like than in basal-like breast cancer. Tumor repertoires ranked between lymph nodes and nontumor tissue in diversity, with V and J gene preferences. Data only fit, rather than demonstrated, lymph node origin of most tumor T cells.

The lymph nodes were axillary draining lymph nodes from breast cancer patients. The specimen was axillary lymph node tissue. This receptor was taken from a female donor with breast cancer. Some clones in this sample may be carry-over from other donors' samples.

Written as DNA, the CDR3 is TGTGCCAGCAGCGCGACAGGGTCGGCTGAGCAGTTCTTC. Residues: CASSATGSAEQFF. The chain carries TRBV7-9 and TRBJ2-1, with 7 bases fitting TRBD1. The CDR3 contains 13 residues. CDR1 and CDR2 from the germline V gene are SEHNR and FQNEAQ (reference sequence). Trimming removed 5 bases from V and 9 bases from J; junction bases left unmatched: 7.